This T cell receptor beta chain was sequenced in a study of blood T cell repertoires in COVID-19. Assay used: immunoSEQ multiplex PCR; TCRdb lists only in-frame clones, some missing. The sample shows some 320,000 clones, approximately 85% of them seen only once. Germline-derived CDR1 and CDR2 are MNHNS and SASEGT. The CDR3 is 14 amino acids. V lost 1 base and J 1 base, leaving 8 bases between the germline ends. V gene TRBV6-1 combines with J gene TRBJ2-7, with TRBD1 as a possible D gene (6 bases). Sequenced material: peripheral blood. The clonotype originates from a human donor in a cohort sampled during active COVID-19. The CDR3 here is CASSEDDRSYEQYF. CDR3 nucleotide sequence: TGTGCCAGCAGTGAAGACGACAGGTCCTACGAGCAGTACTTC.